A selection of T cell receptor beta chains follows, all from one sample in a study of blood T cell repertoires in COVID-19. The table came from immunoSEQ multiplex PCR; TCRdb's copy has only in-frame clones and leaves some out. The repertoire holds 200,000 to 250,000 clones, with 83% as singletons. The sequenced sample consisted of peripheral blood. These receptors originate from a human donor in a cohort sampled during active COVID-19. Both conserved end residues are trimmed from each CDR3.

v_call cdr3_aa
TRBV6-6 ASSGTGNGGYT
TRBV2 ASSSQGYNQPQH
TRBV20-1 SASRETSGSTDTQY
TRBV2 ASLGQGTLSYEQY
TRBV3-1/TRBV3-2 ASSPARRLPEAF
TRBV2 ASSEGTGSNYGYT
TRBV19 ASSIDPGMNTEAF
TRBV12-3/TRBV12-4 ASTTGTPYEQY
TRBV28 ASSSLGGTRGYT
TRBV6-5 ASNPRGQADTQY
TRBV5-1 ASSLAGQVGQPQH
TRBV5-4 ASSRDRVGSNYGYT
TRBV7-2 ASSPRSGNSPLH
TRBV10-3 AISGGNQPQH
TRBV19 ASSLSGTSGSGKY
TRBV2 ASSANEQF
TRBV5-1 ASSTGEGEPQH
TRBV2 ASSGGTYSNQPQH
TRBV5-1 ASRNGGREDTQY
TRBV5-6 ASSPGTGQGNYGYT
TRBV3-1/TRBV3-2 ASSQEGVDGEQY
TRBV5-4 ASRVGGEGKNIQY
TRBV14 ASSQPGTSGRATQY
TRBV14 ASSPGQGEIMDTGELF
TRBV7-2 ASSFKGDRTYEQY
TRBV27 ASRRTRAGDYNEQF
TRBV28 ASSFSNTGELF
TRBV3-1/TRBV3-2 ASSPTGMNTEAF
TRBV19 ASSIDRVIGANVLT
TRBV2 ASSQGTTGELF
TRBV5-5 ASSPTGDQTSPQY
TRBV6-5 ASSSTSSPIYEQY
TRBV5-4 ASSLDRGNTEAF
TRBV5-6 ASSPMGLPYEQY
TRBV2 ASLPGGLETQY